This paragraph reports one TCR beta chain. Its target is unknown. This specimen comes from a study of OX40 agonist ivuxolimab in advanced cancers. Study summary: Around 40% of patients had received prior checkpoint inhibitor therapy.

The CDR3 sequence is 18 residues long. Germline CDR1 and CDR2: SEHNR and FQNEAQ (reference sequence). The V gene end was trimmed by 3 bases and the J gene end by 8 bases; junction bases not matched to a gene: 12. The table came from immunoSEQ multiplex PCR; TCRdb's copy has only in-frame clones and leaves some out. The sample shows more than 35,000 clones, 84% of them seen only once. Excluded were patients having autoimmune disease history or systemic immunosuppression. Notes on the study in general: Averaging showed that CD8+ T cells had more expanded clones than CD4+ did.

The material sequenced was CD4+ or CD8+ T cells sorted from blood, taken in a trial of the OX40 agonist ivuxolimab. The chain recombines TRBV7-9 with TRBJ2-1, with 14 bases identical to TRBD2. This clonotype was obtained from an adult with an advanced solid tumor such as melanoma, head and neck, liver or kidney cancer. In DNA form, the CDR3 reads TGTGCCAGCAGCTTTGGACTAGCGGGAGGTTCCCGGGAGCATGAGCAGTTCTTC. Translating gives CASSFGLAGGSREHEQFF.